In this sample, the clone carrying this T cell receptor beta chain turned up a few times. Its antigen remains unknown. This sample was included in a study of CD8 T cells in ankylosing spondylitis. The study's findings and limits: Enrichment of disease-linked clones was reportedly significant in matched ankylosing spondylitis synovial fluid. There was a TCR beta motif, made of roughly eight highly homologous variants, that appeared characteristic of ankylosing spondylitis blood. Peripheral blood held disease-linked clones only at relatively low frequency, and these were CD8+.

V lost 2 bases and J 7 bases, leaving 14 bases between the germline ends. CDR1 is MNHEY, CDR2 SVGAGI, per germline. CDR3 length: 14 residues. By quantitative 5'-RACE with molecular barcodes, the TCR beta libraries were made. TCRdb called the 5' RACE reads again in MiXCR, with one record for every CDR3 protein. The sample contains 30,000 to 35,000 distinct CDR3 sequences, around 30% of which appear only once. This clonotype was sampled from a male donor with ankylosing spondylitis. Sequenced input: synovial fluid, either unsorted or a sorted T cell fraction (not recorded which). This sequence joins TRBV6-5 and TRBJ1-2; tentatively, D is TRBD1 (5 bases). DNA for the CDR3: TGTGCCAGCAGTTACGAATCAGGGTTCGGTGGCTACACCTTC. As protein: CASSYESGFGGYTF.